Listed below are T cell receptor beta chains from one sample, sequenced in a study of regulatory T cells in long-lasting Graves disease. TCRdb redid the calling of the multiplex PCR reads with MiXCR, one entry per CDR3 protein. Of 400,000 to 450,000 distinct CDR3 sequences in the sample, approximately 15% were seen once. The sample was also reused in another study, on T cells in Graves' hyperthyroidism and ophthalmopathy.

The sequencing here drew on peripheral blood mononuclear cells (PBMCs), taken at new diagnosis, from a patient treated with antithyroid drugs. These receptors all stem from a woman aged 25 to 39 with Graves disease. CDR3s include the opening cysteine and the closing phenylalanine or tryptophan.

>TRBJ1-1|TRBV9
CASSVTGSGAFF
>TRBJ1-1|TRBV28
CASSLYRENTEAFF
>TRBJ2-1|TRBV6-1
CASTSGAQQFF
>TRBJ2-7|TRBV7-9
CASSPLAGGAEQYF
>TRBJ2-6|TRBV20-1
CSASQTGSGANVLTF
>TRBJ2-1|TRBV7-6
CASSVSGSHNEQFF
>TRBJ1-4|TRBV6-2/TRBV6-3
CASSYPGTFNEKLFF
>TRBJ2-7|TRBV20-1
CSAREGTILGVQYF
>TRBJ2-7|TRBV5-4
CASSFPQGSHYEQYF
>TRBJ2-4|TRBV29-1
CSVIDRDGNIQYF
>TRBJ2-3|TRBV5-6
CASRLGTSGRIHTQYF
>TRBJ1-5|TRBV20-1
CSAISRQGLNSNQPQHF
>TRBJ1-1|TRBV20-1
CSATGGDTEAFF
>TRBJ2-5|TRBV9
CASSVEAGTETQYF
>TRBJ1-2|TRBV27
CASSLRPRIYGYTF
>TRBJ2-7|TRBV15
CATSRMGTGGGYEQYF
>TRBJ2-1|TRBV19
CASSMWESSYNEQFF
>TRBJ2-1|TRBV11-2
CASSSTSLAGGLYNEQFF
>TRBJ2-1|TRBV27
CASSFSSGSSYNEQFF
>TRBJ2-1|TRBV5-1
CASSLRTSGRIVSYNEQFF